This TCR beta chain was sequenced in a study of tumor-infiltrating lymphocytes in localized non-small cell lung cancer. Assay: immunoSEQ multiplex PCR; the TCRdb copy retains only in-frame clones and omits some. The sample has tens of thousands of clones; roughly 70% are singletons. CDR3 size: 16 residues. V lost 3 bases, J lost 7 bases, and 19 bases lay in between. Germline lookup yields CDR1 SGHAT and CDR2 FQDESV (reference sequence). Overall study findings and caveats: Different pieces of the same tissue went to different assays, confounding technical variation with intratumor heterogeneity. Only some patients had TCR sequencing, depending on available tissue. Tumors had more T cell infiltration than uninvolved lung, per TCRbeta sequencing and CD3 counts.

This clone was counted a few times. Its antigen is not known. Sequenced sample: lung tumor tissue. This TCR was sampled from a human donor with non-small cell lung cancer. The rearrangement uses TRBV11-1 and TRBJ2-1; D possibly uses TRBD1 or TRBD2 (5 bases each). In nucleotides, the CDR3 is TGTGCCAGCAGCTTTGGGCAGGGAGAAGTTTGGAATGAGCAGTTCTTC. This sequence encodes CASSFGQGEVWNEQFF.